This T cell receptor beta chain was recorded in a study of control samples from healthy donors and cancer patients (dated by TCRdb to 2020 to 2021). The method behind the library was the immunoSEQ multiplex PCR assay. What TCRdb holds here is the immuneACCESS table cut down to in-frame rearrangements. Part of the clones is not present; checked against another copy, under half of the missing clones reflect an unresolved V gene, and the others are unexplained. The sample table lists 150,000 to 200,000 clones, roughly 89% of them with a count of one. Of the sample, 1.4% falls within the top ten clones. Inclusive of the bounding cysteine and phenylalanine, the CDR3 is 13 residues long. The entry retains the CDR3 DNA only, 39 bases that are in frame from base 1. V and J are trimmed by 8 bases and 7 bases, and the gene matches miss 6 bases of the junction. In the germline V gene, CDR1 corresponds to SGHAT and CDR2 to FQNNGV.

As to this clone: The antigen this receptor binds is unknown. No qualities accompany the bases; no much larger clone lies one base away.

This receptor was obtained from a woman aged 50 to 65 in good health. Source material: blood. The chain employs TRBV11-2 and TRBJ2-1, with 9 bases matching TRBD1. The CDR3: CASGWGQGNEQFF. The DNA sequence follows: TGTGCCAGCGGCTGGGGACAGGGTAATGAGCAGTTCTTC.